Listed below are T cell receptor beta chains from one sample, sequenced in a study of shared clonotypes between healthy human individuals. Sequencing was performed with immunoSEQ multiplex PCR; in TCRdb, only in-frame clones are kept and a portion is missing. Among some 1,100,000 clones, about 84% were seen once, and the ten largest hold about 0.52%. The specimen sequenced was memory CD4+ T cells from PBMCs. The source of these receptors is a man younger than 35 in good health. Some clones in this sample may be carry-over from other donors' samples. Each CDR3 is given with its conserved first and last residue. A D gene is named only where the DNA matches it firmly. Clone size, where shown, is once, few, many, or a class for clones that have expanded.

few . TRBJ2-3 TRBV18 TGTGCCAGCTCACGAGACAGTTCTAGCACAGATACGCAGTATTTT CASSRDSSSTDTQYF
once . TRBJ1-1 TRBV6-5 TGTGCCAGCAGACCCTATGGACAGACGAACACTGAAGCTTTCTTT CASRPYGQTNTEAFF
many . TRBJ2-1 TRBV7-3 TGTGCCAGCAGCTTAAATGGGCCGTCCTACAATGAGCAGTTCTTC CASSLNGPSYNEQFF
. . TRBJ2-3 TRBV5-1 TGCGCCAGCAGCTTGGGCGGGGCCCCCACAGATACGCAGTATTTT CASSLGGAPTDTQYF
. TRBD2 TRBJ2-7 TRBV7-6 TGTGCCAGCAGCCCCACTCCGGGACTAGATGCCCTCGAGCAGTACTTC CASSPTPGLDALEQYF
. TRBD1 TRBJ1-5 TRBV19 TGTGCCAGTCGTTCGGCGGTGGGACAGGGGAGTCAGCCCCAGCATTTT CASRSAVGQGSQPQHF
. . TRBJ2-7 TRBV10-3 TGTGCCATCAGTGTAGGCGGGCTGTCTAACTACGAGCAGTACTTC CAISVGGLSNYEQYF
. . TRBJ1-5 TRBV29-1 TGCAGCGTCCTAAGTGACAGTGATAGCAATCAGCCCCAGCATTTT CSVLSDSDSNQPQHF
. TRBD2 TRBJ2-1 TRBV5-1 TGCGCCAGCAGCTCGGGACTAGCGGCCTACAATGAGCAGTTCTTC CASSSGLAAYNEQFF
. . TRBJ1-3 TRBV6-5 TGTGCCAGCAAGATTGAACGGAACTCTGGAAACACCATATATTTT CASKIERNSGNTIYF
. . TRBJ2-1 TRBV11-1 TGTGCCAGCAGCTCAAGCCCTGGCCCGGACAATGAGCAGTTCTTC CASSSSPGPDNEQFF
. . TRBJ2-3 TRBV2 . CASSPDVWAGGTYF
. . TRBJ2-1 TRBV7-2 TGTGCCAGCAGCCCCCCTGGGGGAAGCTCCTACAATGAGCAGTTCTTC CASSPPGGSSYNEQFF
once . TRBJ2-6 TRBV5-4 TGTGCCAGCAGCTTATCCCCTCAGGGTGGGGCCAACGTCCTGACTTTC CASSLSPQGGANVLTF
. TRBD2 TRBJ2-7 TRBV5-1 TGCGCCAGCAGCTTGGCTGGGGGGGCCTACGAGCAGTACTTC CASSLAGGAYEQYF
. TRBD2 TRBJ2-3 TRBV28 TGTGCCAGCAGTTTCGCTAGCGGGAGATCGGAAAGCACAGATACGCAGTATTTT CASSFASGRSESTDTQYF
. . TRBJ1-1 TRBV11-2 TGTGCCAGCAGCTCCCCGACAGGACTGAACACTGAAGCTTTCTTT CASSSPTGLNTEAFF
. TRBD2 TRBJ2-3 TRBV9 TGTGCCAGCAGCGTAGGGACTAGCGGTAGCACAGATACGCAGTATTTT CASSVGTSGSTDTQYF
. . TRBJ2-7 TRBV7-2 TGTGCCAGCAGCTTTGCAGGGGTGCTATCCTACGAGCAGTACTTC CASSFAGVLSYEQYF
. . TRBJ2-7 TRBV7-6 TGTGCCAGCAGCTTATATGACAGAACCTACGAGCAGTACTTC CASSLYDRTYEQYF
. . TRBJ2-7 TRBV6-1 TGTGCCAGCAGTGAAGTCGGCCGGACCTACGAGCAGTACTTC CASSEVGRTYEQYF
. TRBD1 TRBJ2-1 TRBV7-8 TGTGCCAGCAGCTTAGCGGGACAGGCTAATGAGCAGTTCTTC CASSLAGQANEQFF
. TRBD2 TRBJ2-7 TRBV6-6 TGTGCCAGCACCTATGGCGGGACTAGAGTCTACGAGCAGTACTTC CASTYGGTRVYEQYF
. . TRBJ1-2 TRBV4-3 TGCGCCAGCAGCCAAGAGGTCCCAGGGACCTATGGCTACACCTTC CASSQEVPGTYGYTF
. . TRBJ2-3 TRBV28 TGTGCCAGCAGAACGATCGATACGCAGTATTTT CASRTIDTQYF
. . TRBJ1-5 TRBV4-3 TGCGCCAGCAGCCAAGATTTAGCTCAGCCCCAGCATTTT CASSQDLAQPQHF
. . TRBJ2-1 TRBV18 TGTGCCAGCTCACCCCAGGGGGGGAGCTCCTACAATGAGCAGTTCTTC CASSPQGGSSYNEQFF
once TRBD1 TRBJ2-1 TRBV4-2 TGTGCCACCCGATTCGGGACAGGGTTAAATGAGCAGTTCTTC CATRFGTGLNEQFF
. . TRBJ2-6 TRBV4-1 TGCGCCAGCAGCCAAGAGACAGGAGCTGGGGCCAACGTCCTGACTTTC CASSQETGAGANVLTF